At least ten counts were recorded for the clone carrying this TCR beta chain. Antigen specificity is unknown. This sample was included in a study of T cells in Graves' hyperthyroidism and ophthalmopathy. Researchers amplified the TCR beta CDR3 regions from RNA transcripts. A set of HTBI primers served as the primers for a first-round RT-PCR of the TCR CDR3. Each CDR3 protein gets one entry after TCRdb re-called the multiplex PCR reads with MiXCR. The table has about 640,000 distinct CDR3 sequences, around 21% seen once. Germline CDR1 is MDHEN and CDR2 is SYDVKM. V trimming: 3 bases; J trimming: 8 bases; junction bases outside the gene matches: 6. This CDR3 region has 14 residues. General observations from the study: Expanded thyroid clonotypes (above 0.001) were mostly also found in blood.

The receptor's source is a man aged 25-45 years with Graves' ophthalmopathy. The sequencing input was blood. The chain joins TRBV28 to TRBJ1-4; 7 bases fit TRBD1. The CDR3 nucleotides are TGTGCCAGCAGTTTCAGGGGGTGGGGCGAAAAACTGTTTTTT. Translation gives CASSFRGWGEKLFF.